The present T cell receptor beta chain was sequenced within a study of blood T cell repertoires in COVID-19. As for the study in general: The United States, Italy and Spain provided the acute and convalescent COVID-19 samples. T cells, B-cell-depleted T cells, or PBMCs supplied cDNA or gDNA.

This CDR3 is built from 13 residues. V lost 5 bases, J lost 6 bases, and 13 bases lay in between. Germline V gene sequence: CDR1 SGHVS, CDR2 FQNEAQ. How the authors handled the data: From reference gene primer amplification, estimates of nucleated cell counts were derived. TCRdb's table, derived via immunoSEQ multiplex PCR, lists solely in-frame clones and lacks some. The V and J calls and the clone size are those of that table, but D and trimming were determined from the DNA. In the table there are more than 75,000 clones, 87% of which are singletons. Specimen: peripheral blood. The receptor comes from a young man with acute or convalescent COVID-19. The rearrangement joins TRBV7-8 to TRBJ1-1; tentative D call: TRBD1 (6 bases). The CDR3 DNA sequence: TGTGCCAGCAGCGCGAACAGGGATGCTGAAGCTTTCTTT. This gives the protein CASSANRDAEAFF.